The next 19 T cell receptor beta chains were all read from a single sample in a study of blood T cell repertoires in COVID-19. The table came from immunoSEQ multiplex PCR; TCRdb's copy has only in-frame clones and leaves some out. The table lists tens of thousands of clones, roughly 80% of them singletons. The sample was peripheral blood. The receptor source for this set is an elderly woman with active or convalescent COVID-19.

The chain combines TRBV12-2 with TRBJ2-3; the table's D call, TRBD1, has no DNA check behind it. TRBV12-2 is assigned pseudogene status. The length of the CDR3 is 12 residues. CDR3 nucleotides: TGTGCAAGTCGCTCAGGACAGCCTGCGCAGTATTTT. This encodes CASRSGQPAQYF.

The chain joins TRBV4-2 to TRBJ1-2; maybe TRBD1 (6 bases). Germline V gene data show CDR1 as LGHNA and CDR2 as YNFKEQ. The CDR3 is made up of 15 amino acids. V lost 0 bases and J lost 5, with 13 bases in between. In DNA form, the CDR3 reads TGTGCCAGCAGCCAAGATGTGGGGGCTGGATATGGCTACACCTTC. It is translated as CASSQDVGAGYGYTF.

The table lists this clone with a few counts. This chain uses TRBV9 with TRBJ1-1, with TRBD1 as a possible D gene (6 bases). V was clipped by 4 bases and J by 6 bases, with 13 bases between them. This CDR3 has 13 residues. Germline V gene sequence: CDR1 SGDLS, CDR2 YYNGEE. CDR3 sequence reads: CASSPTGRPEAFF. The CDR3 nucleotides are TGTGCCAGCAGCCCCACAGGGAGACCTGAAGCTTTCTTT.

This chain uses TRBV2 with TRBJ1-1, with a weak D call TRBD1 (5 bases). The ends were cut back, 6 bases at V and 1 base at J, with 9 bases in the middle. From germline, CDR1 is SNHLY and CDR2 FYNNEI. The CDR3 covers 13 residues. CDR3 amino acids: CASRIQENTEAFF. DNA of the CDR3: TGTGCCAGCAGGATACAGGAGAACACTGAAGCTTTCTTT.

V gene TRBV7-9 combines with J gene TRBJ1-5; D perhaps matches TRBD1 (5 bases). This CDR3 contains 13 residues. Trimming removed 5 bases from V and 4 bases from J, with 9 bases in between. Looked up from germline, CDR1 is SEHNR and CDR2 is FQNEAQ (reference sequence). CDR3 coding DNA: TGTGCCAGCAGCCGGGGGGGAAATCAGCCCCAGCATTTT. This encodes CASSRGGNQPQHF.

J is TRBJ2-5 and V is TRBV5-4; 8 bases are shared with TRBD2. The CDR3 consists of 15 residues. CDR1 is SGHNT and CDR2 is YYREEE in the germline V gene (reference sequence). The trim removed 3 bases at V and 1 base at J, leaving 5 bases unmatched. CDR3 sequence reads: CASSWAGGAQETQYF. As DNA, the CDR3 is TGTGCCAGCAGCTGGGCGGGGGGCGCCCAAGAGACCCAGTACTTC.

The chain recombines TRBV6-2 or TRBV6-3 with TRBJ2-3; 12 nucleotides match TRBD1. The CDR3 has 15 residues. Losses at the gene ends were 5 bases for V and 5 bases for J; bases not matched to a gene: 5. Germline CDR1 MNHEY, CDR2 SVGEGT. CDR3 amino acids: CASSPGQGAVDTQYF. In DNA form, the CDR3 reads TGTGCCAGCAGTCCGGGACAGGGGGCAGTAGATACGCAGTATTTT.

V and J are TRBV6-5 and TRBJ1-2; 7 nucleotides agree with TRBD1. Germline CDR1 and CDR2: MNHEY and SVGAGI. CDR3 length equals 15 residues. Trimming removed 5 bases from V and 4 bases from J; junction bases left unmatched: 10. The CDR3 DNA follows: TGTGCCAGCAGTACCCTGACAGGGCATACCTATGGCTACACCTTC. Protein product: CASSTLTGHTYGYTF.

This chain joins TRBV11-1 and TRBJ1-2; a possible D gene is TRBD1 (5 bases). The V gene's germline CDR1 is SGHAT and CDR2 FQDESV (reference sequence). CDR3 length: 16 residues. The ends were cut back, 5 bases at V and 6 bases at J, with 22 bases in the middle. The CDR3 sequence: CASSPDGGTHRDGYTF. CDR3 nucleotide sequence: TGTGCCAGCAGCCCAGACGGAGGGACTCATCGCGATGGCTACACCTTC.

The rearrangement uses TRBV29-1 and TRBJ1-2; TRBD1 might be the D (5 bases). Trimming took off 8 bases at V and 11 bases at J, with 9 bases between the two ends. This CDR3 is built from 8 residues. Germline CDR1 and CDR2: SQVTM and ANQGSEA. The CDR3 nucleotides read TGCAGCCCTGGGGGGTACACCTTC. Protein sequence: CSPGGYTF. Variable domain in full (rest from reference TRBV29-1 and TRBJ1-2): SAVISQKPSRDICQRGTSLTIQCQVDSQVTMMFWYRQQPGQSLTLIATANQGSEATYESGFVIDKFPISRPNLTFSTLTVSNMSPEDSSIYLCSPGGYTFGSGTRLTVV.

This chain links TRBV9 with TRBJ1-6; D is unclear. The CDR3 runs 16 residues. The ends were cut back, 0 bases at V and 6 bases at J, with 13 bases in the middle. The germline CDR1 and CDR2 sequences are SGDLS and YYNGEE. Here the CDR3 DNA reads TGTGCCAGCAGCGTAGGTCCCCCAGCGAGTAATTCACCCCTCCACTTT. Its translation is CASSVGPPASNSPLHF.

V is TRBV25-1 and J is TRBJ2-2, with 8 bases matching TRBD1. Losses at the gene ends were 7 bases for V and 8 bases for J; bases not matched to a gene: 15. The germline V gene encodes CDR1 MGHDK and CDR2 SYGVNS. The CDR3 extends over 16 amino acids. The CDR3 is CASIRPQGVVRGELFF. CDR3 nucleotide sequence: TGTGCCAGCATCCGACCACAGGGGGTTGTTAGAGGGGAGCTGTTTTTT.

The V and J genes are TRBV9 and TRBJ1-2; possibly TRBD1 for D (5 bases). The V gene's germline CDR1 is SGDLS and CDR2 YYNGEE. Deletions cut 5 bases from V and 4 bases from J, with 6 bases between. CDR3 length: 11 residues. CDR3 bases: TGTGCCAGCAGGGGGCCCTATGGCTACACCTTC. This translates into CASRGPYGYTF.

The CDR3, as DNA: TGTGCCAGCAGTCAGAGACTAGCGGGAGGGTTCCAAGAGACCCAGTACTTC. Protein product: CASSQRLAGGFQETQYF. The chain is built from TRBV6-2 or TRBV6-3 and TRBJ2-5, with 14 bases aligning to TRBD2. CDR3 length: 17 residues. V trimming: 5 bases; J trimming: 1 base; junction bases outside the gene matches: 6. Per the germline V gene, CDR1 is MNHEY and CDR2 is SVGEGT.

J is TRBJ2-7 and V is TRBV5-1; TRBD2 matches 8 bases. J lost 4 bases, V lost 9 bases, and 12 bases had no gene match. This CDR3 has 14 amino acids. Germline V gives CDR1 SGHRS, CDR2 YFSETQ. For the CDR3, the DNA is TGCGCCATTCGGGGGGGGAGGGGGAGTTACGAGCAGTACTTC. Protein sequence: CAIRGGRGSYEQYF.

The J gene is TRBJ2-3, the V gene TRBV3-1 (or the pseudogene TRBV3-2); TRBD1 might be the D (5 bases). The CDR3 totals 18 residues. Germline V lookup: CDR1 LGHDT, CDR2 YNNKEL (reference sequence). V lost 10 bases, J lost 2 bases, and 28 bases lay in between. Here the CDR3 reads CATSRPAVGLLPTDTQYF. In DNA, the CDR3 is TGTGCCACCTCAAGGCCGGCGGTGGGGCTACTCCCCACAGATACGCAGTATTTT.

This rearrangement joins TRBV6-2 or TRBV6-3 to TRBJ2-3, with TRBD2 matching 7 bases. Germline CDR1 MNHEY, CDR2 SVGEGT. The CDR3 length is 16 residues. V lost 3 bases, J lost 0 bases, and 6 bases stayed unmatched. The CDR3 sequence is CASSYWRAGSTDTQYF. In DNA form, the CDR3 reads TGTGCCAGCAGTTATTGGAGAGCGGGGAGCACAGATACGCAGTATTTT.

The genes are TRBV5-6 and TRBJ2-1; 7 bases are shared with TRBD2. Germline loops: CDR1 SGHDT, CDR2 YYEEEE. This CDR3 is 15 amino acids long. Unmatched junction bases numbered 12, after V lost 4 bases and J lost 8 bases. The CDR3 nucleotides read TGTGCCAGCAGCCTCGGGACTACTTCAGGCTATGAGCAGTTCTTC. This translates into CASSLGTTSGYEQFF.

This clone was observed once. The chain links TRBV27 to TRBJ1-6; D might be TRBD1 (6 bases). Germline CDR1 MNHEY, CDR2 SMNVEV (reference sequence). Trimming pared 4 bases from V and 7 bases from J, leaving 17 bases between. This CDR3 comprises 16 residues. The CDR3, as DNA: TGTGCCAGCAGTTACAGGGTCCCTATCCCCAATTCACCCCTCCACTTT. Residues: CASSYRVPIPNSPLHF.